This T cell receptor (beta chain) was sequenced during a study of cytomegalovirus exposure and HLA in healthy donors. Study-level results: In the analysis, some V segments, TRBV6-2 and TRBV6-3 included, were excluded as indistinguishable. Earlier findings revealed that most TCR beta V segments proved productive either about 90% or about 30% of the time.

Vbeta (60) and Jbeta (13) primers were used in the PCR. Here immunoSEQ multiplex PCR was the method, and the copy in TCRdb shows in-frame clones only, minus some. The data show about 150,000 clones, about 80% seen once. The CDR3 runs 15 residues. From germline, CDR1 is MGHRA and CDR2 YSYEKL. The germline V and J ends were trimmed by 1 base and 0 bases, with 9 bases remaining between them. Concerning this clone itself: What it binds is not known.

The J gene is TRBJ1-2, the V gene TRBV4-1; D is unresolved. Sequencing input: PBMCs. The sequence was collected from a middle-aged woman in good health and CMV-seronegative. CDR3 nucleotides: TGCGCCAGCAGCCAAGGTGAGGGAGCTAACTATGGCTACACCTTC. The encoded protein is CASSQGEGANYGYTF.